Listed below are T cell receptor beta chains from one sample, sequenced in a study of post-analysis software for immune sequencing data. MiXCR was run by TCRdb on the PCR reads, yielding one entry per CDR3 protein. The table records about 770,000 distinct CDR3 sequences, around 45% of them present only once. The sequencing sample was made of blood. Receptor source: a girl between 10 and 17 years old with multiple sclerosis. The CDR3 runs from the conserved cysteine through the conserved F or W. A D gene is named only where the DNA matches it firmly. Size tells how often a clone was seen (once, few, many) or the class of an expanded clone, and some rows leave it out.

cdr3_aa: CSASVVADEQYF
cdr3_nt: TGCAGTGCTAGTGTGGTGGCGGACGAGCAGTACTTC
d_call: -
cdr3_length: 12
v_call: TRBV20-1
clone_size: -
j_call: TRBJ2-7

cdr3_aa: CASSLKRLAGQETQYF
cdr3_nt: TGTGCCAGCAGCCTAAAAAGACTAGCGGGGCAAGAGACCCAGTACTTC
d_call: TRBD2
cdr3_length: 16
v_call: TRBV2
clone_size: few
j_call: TRBJ2-5

cdr3_aa: CASSQDFGGAYQETQYF
cdr3_nt: TGTGCCAGCAGCCAAGATTTCGGCGGAGCGTACCAAGAGACCCAGTACTTC
d_call: -
cdr3_length: 17
v_call: TRBV3-1
clone_size: -
j_call: TRBJ2-5

cdr3_aa: CASSLGLSPQIQETQYF
cdr3_nt: TGTGCCAGCAGTCTGGGACTATCTCCGCAGATACAAGAGACCCAGTACTTC
d_call: TRBD2
cdr3_length: 17
v_call: TRBV12-3/TRBV12-4
clone_size: few
j_call: TRBJ2-5

cdr3_aa: CASSRGTGTDKSYEQYF
cdr3_nt: TGTGCCAGCAGCCGAGGAACCGGGACAGATAAATCCTACGAGCAGTACTTC
d_call: TRBD1
cdr3_length: 17
v_call: TRBV7-2
clone_size: -
j_call: TRBJ2-7

cdr3_aa: CSAPGRNEKLFF
cdr3_nt: TGCAGTGCTCCCGGACGTAATGAAAAACTGTTTTTT
d_call: -
cdr3_length: 12
v_call: TRBV20-1
clone_size: -
j_call: TRBJ1-4

cdr3_aa: CASSPETTQYTGELFF
cdr3_nt: TGTGCCAGCTCACCTGAAACGACCCAATACACCGGGGAGCTGTTTTTT
d_call: -
cdr3_length: 16
v_call: TRBV18
clone_size: -
j_call: TRBJ2-2

cdr3_aa: CSARDPPRQTSYEQYF
cdr3_nt: TGCAGTGCTAGAGATCCCCCTCGACAGACCTCCTACGAGCAGTACTTC
d_call: -
cdr3_length: 16
v_call: TRBV20-1
clone_size: -
j_call: TRBJ2-7

cdr3_aa: CASSLDVGYTDTQYF
cdr3_nt: TGCGCCAGCAGCTTGGATGTGGGATACACAGATACGCAGTATTTT
d_call: -
cdr3_length: 15
v_call: TRBV5-1
clone_size: -
j_call: TRBJ2-3

cdr3_aa: CSASFDGNQPQHF
cdr3_nt: TGCAGTGCTAGTTTCGACGGCAATCAGCCCCAGCATTTT
d_call: -
cdr3_length: 13
v_call: TRBV20-1
clone_size: few
j_call: TRBJ1-5

cdr3_aa: CSAIGDRVGLREKLFF
cdr3_nt: TGCAGTGCTATCGGGGACAGGGTCGGTCTGCGGGAAAAACTGTTTTTT
d_call: TRBD1
cdr3_length: 16
v_call: TRBV20-1
clone_size: -
j_call: TRBJ1-4

cdr3_aa: CASSWDSRNTEAFF
cdr3_nt: TGCGCCAGCAGCTGGGACAGTAGGAACACTGAAGCTTTCTTT
d_call: TRBD1
cdr3_length: 14
v_call: TRBV5-1
clone_size: once
j_call: TRBJ1-1

cdr3_aa: CASSFKAGTDTQYF
cdr3_nt: TGTGCCAGCAGCTTTAAGGCGGGCACAGATACGCAGTATTTT
d_call: -
cdr3_length: 14
v_call: TRBV5-6
clone_size: -
j_call: TRBJ2-3

cdr3_aa: CASSPENGYNEQFF
cdr3_nt: TGTGCCAGCAGCCCTGAGAACGGGTACAATGAGCAGTTCTTC
d_call: -
cdr3_length: 14
v_call: TRBV7-9
clone_size: -
j_call: TRBJ2-1

cdr3_aa: CASSLYRDSPYEQYF
cdr3_nt: TGTGCCAGCAGCTTATACCGGGACAGCCCCTACGAGCAGTACTTC
d_call: TRBD1
cdr3_length: 15
v_call: TRBV7-9
clone_size: -
j_call: TRBJ2-7

cdr3_aa: CASSKPPITGSSSYNEQFF
cdr3_nt: TGTGCCAGCAGCAAACCCCCAATCACGGGGTCTAGCTCCTACAATGAGCAGTTCTTC
d_call: -
cdr3_length: 19
v_call: TRBV21-1
clone_size: once
j_call: TRBJ2-1

cdr3_aa: CSARVLGGSYEQYF
cdr3_nt: TGCAGTGCTAGAGTCCTTGGGGGCTCCTACGAGCAGTACTTC
d_call: -
cdr3_length: 14
v_call: TRBV20-1
clone_size: -
j_call: TRBJ2-7

cdr3_aa: CASSPLAEAHEQFF
cdr3_nt: TGTGCCAGCAGCCCACTAGCGGAGGCCCATGAGCAGTTCTTC
d_call: TRBD2
cdr3_length: 14
v_call: TRBV4-2
clone_size: few
j_call: TRBJ2-1

cdr3_aa: CASSNRERNQPQHF
cdr3_nt: TGTGCCAGCAGTAACAGGGAGCGCAATCAGCCCCAGCATTTT
d_call: -
cdr3_length: 14
v_call: TRBV12-3/TRBV12-4
clone_size: -
j_call: TRBJ1-5

cdr3_aa: CASAATTSPLHF
cdr3_nt: TGTGCCAGCGCCGCCACGACTTCACCCCTCCACTTT
d_call: -
cdr3_length: 12
v_call: TRBV7-9
clone_size: -
j_call: TRBJ1-6

cdr3_aa: CASSAEHRDRGLDTQYF
cdr3_nt: TGTGCCAGCAGCGCCGAACACCGGGACAGGGGGTTAGATACGCAGTATTTT
d_call: TRBD1
cdr3_length: 17
v_call: TRBV7-9
clone_size: few
j_call: TRBJ2-3

cdr3_aa: CSARDGTTGGLYNEQFF
cdr3_nt: TGCAGTGCTAGAGATGGGACGACAGGGGGCCTCTACAATGAGCAGTTCTTC
d_call: TRBD1
cdr3_length: 17
v_call: TRBV20-1
clone_size: -
j_call: TRBJ2-1

cdr3_aa: CASSLSISGTGRTGELFF
cdr3_nt: TGTGCCAGCAGCTTATCTATCTCCGGGACAGGTAGAACCGGGGAGCTGTTTTTT
d_call: TRBD1
cdr3_length: 18
v_call: TRBV11-2
clone_size: -
j_call: TRBJ2-2

cdr3_aa: CASSLVGGSNTEAFF
cdr3_nt: TGTGCCAGCAGCTTAGTGGGGGGATCGAACACTGAAGCTTTCTTT
d_call: -
cdr3_length: 15
v_call: TRBV7-2
clone_size: -
j_call: TRBJ1-1

cdr3_aa: CASPGHRNTEAFF
cdr3_nt: TGTGCCAGCCCCGGACACCGGAACACTGAAGCTTTCTTT
d_call: -
cdr3_length: 13
v_call: TRBV6-8
clone_size: once
j_call: TRBJ1-1

cdr3_aa: CASSLKGNNQPQHF
cdr3_nt: TGTGCCAGCAGTTTAAAGGGAAACAATCAGCCCCAGCATTTT
d_call: -
cdr3_length: 14
v_call: TRBV27
clone_size: few
j_call: TRBJ1-5

cdr3_aa: CASSLSDRKRSTDTQYF
cdr3_nt: TGTGCCAGCTCACTTTCAGACAGGAAAAGAAGCACAGATACGCAGTATTTT
d_call: -
cdr3_length: 17
v_call: TRBV18
clone_size: -
j_call: TRBJ2-3

cdr3_aa: CASSDEGTTPDTQYF
cdr3_nt: TGTGCCAGCAGTGACGAGGGAACAACCCCAGATACGCAGTATTTT
d_call: -
cdr3_length: 15
v_call: TRBV2
clone_size: -
j_call: TRBJ2-3

cdr3_aa: CASSLYAGGLEETQYF
cdr3_nt: TGTGCCAGCAGCTTATATGCGGGGGGACTAGAAGAGACCCAGTACTTC
d_call: TRBD2
cdr3_length: 16
v_call: TRBV7-2
clone_size: -
j_call: TRBJ2-5

cdr3_aa: CASSAGDNMRTQYF
cdr3_nt: TGCGCCAGCAGCGCGGGGGACAACATGAGGACCCAGTACTTC
d_call: -
cdr3_length: 14
v_call: TRBV5-1
clone_size: -
j_call: TRBJ2-5

cdr3_aa: CATSRDLDQLREQFF
cdr3_nt: TGTGCCACCAGCAGAGATTTGGACCAATTGCGTGAGCAGTTCTTC
d_call: -
cdr3_length: 15
v_call: TRBV15
clone_size: few
j_call: TRBJ2-1

cdr3_aa: CASSQDKRITDTQYF
cdr3_nt: TGCGCCAGCAGCCAAGATAAGAGAATCACAGATACGCAGTATTTT
d_call: -
cdr3_length: 15
v_call: TRBV4-3
clone_size: -
j_call: TRBJ2-3

cdr3_aa: CSARIRPGGGEQFF
cdr3_nt: TGCAGTGCTAGGATACGGCCCGGAGGGGGTGAGCAGTTCTTC
d_call: -
cdr3_length: 14
v_call: TRBV20-1
clone_size: -
j_call: TRBJ2-1

cdr3_aa: CAIRGSGSGDEQFF
cdr3_nt: TGTGCCATCAGGGGAAGCGGGAGCGGAGATGAGCAGTTCTTC
d_call: TRBD2
cdr3_length: 14
v_call: TRBV10-3
clone_size: -
j_call: TRBJ2-1

cdr3_aa: CSARDGAGLSSETQYF
cdr3_nt: TGCAGTGCTAGAGATGGGGCAGGGTTAAGCTCGGAGACCCAGTACTTC
d_call: -
cdr3_length: 16
v_call: TRBV20-1
clone_size: -
j_call: TRBJ2-5

cdr3_aa: CASRIAGGPYEQFF
cdr3_nt: TGTGCCAGCAGGATAGCGGGAGGGCCCTATGAGCAGTTCTTC
d_call: TRBD2
cdr3_length: 14
v_call: TRBV12-3/TRBV12-4
clone_size: few
j_call: TRBJ2-1

cdr3_aa: CASSSPYGDTPNYGYTF
cdr3_nt: TGTGCCAGCAGCTCCCCCTACGGAGACACTCCCAACTATGGCTACACCTTC
d_call: -
cdr3_length: 17
v_call: TRBV5-5
clone_size: few
j_call: TRBJ1-2

cdr3_aa: CASSVFSTDTQYF
cdr3_nt: TGCGCCAGCAGCGTGTTTAGCACAGATACGCAGTATTTT
d_call: -
cdr3_length: 13
v_call: TRBV10-2
clone_size: many
j_call: TRBJ2-3

cdr3_aa: CASSQEGRGRGYGYTF
cdr3_nt: TGTGCCAGCAGCCAAGAGGGGAGAGGCCGGGGCTATGGCTACACCTTC
d_call: -
cdr3_length: 16
v_call: TRBV3-1
clone_size: -
j_call: TRBJ1-2

cdr3_aa: CASSPGARGEQFF
cdr3_nt: TGTGCCAGCTCGCCGGGCGCCCGGGGTGAGCAGTTCTTC
d_call: -
cdr3_length: 13
v_call: TRBV7-9
clone_size: -
j_call: TRBJ2-1

cdr3_aa: CASSVGVQGDYGYTF
cdr3_nt: TGTGCCAGCAGCGTGGGGGTACAGGGAGACTATGGCTACACCTTC
d_call: -
cdr3_length: 15
v_call: TRBV9
clone_size: few
j_call: TRBJ1-2

cdr3_aa: CSVEAGGRELGYNEQFF
cdr3_nt: TGCAGCGTTGAAGCGGGGGGGCGGGAATTAGGGTACAATGAGCAGTTCTTC
d_call: TRBD2
cdr3_length: 17
v_call: TRBV29-1
clone_size: -
j_call: TRBJ2-1

cdr3_aa: CATSRAQRTGSYEQYF
cdr3_nt: TGTGCCACCAGCAGAGCACAAAGGACAGGGTCCTACGAGCAGTACTTC
d_call: TRBD1
cdr3_length: 16
v_call: TRBV15
clone_size: -
j_call: TRBJ2-7

cdr3_aa: CASKRQGHYEQYF
cdr3_nt: TGTGCCAGCAAGCGCCAGGGTCATTACGAGCAGTACTTC
d_call: -
cdr3_length: 13
v_call: TRBV6-5
clone_size: -
j_call: TRBJ2-7

cdr3_aa: CSARDSVSYEQYF
cdr3_nt: TGCAGTGCTAGGGACTCCGTTTCCTACGAGCAGTACTTC
d_call: -
cdr3_length: 13
v_call: TRBV20-1
clone_size: -
j_call: TRBJ2-7

cdr3_aa: CSVSSLWQGMETQYF
cdr3_nt: TGCAGCGTTAGCAGTTTGTGGCAGGGGATGGAGACCCAGTACTTC
d_call: -
cdr3_length: 15
v_call: TRBV29-1
clone_size: few
j_call: TRBJ2-5

cdr3_aa: CASSERTDGGTQYF
cdr3_nt: TGTGCCAGCAGTGAACGAACAGACGGGGGGACCCAGTACTTC
d_call: -
cdr3_length: 14
v_call: TRBV25-1
clone_size: -
j_call: TRBJ2-5

cdr3_aa: CASTDSVPGLAVQETQYF
cdr3_nt: TGTGCCAGCACCGACTCAGTCCCGGGACTAGCGGTCCAAGAGACCCAGTACTTC
d_call: TRBD2
cdr3_length: 18
v_call: TRBV7-6
clone_size: -
j_call: TRBJ2-5

cdr3_aa: CSQREGVGETQYF
cdr3_nt: TGCAGTCAAAGAGAGGGGGTAGGGGAGACCCAGTACTTC
d_call: -
cdr3_length: 13
v_call: TRBV20-1
clone_size: -
j_call: TRBJ2-5

cdr3_aa: CASSQGTRGIQYF
cdr3_nt: TGTGCCAGCAGCCAGGGGACTAGAGGCATTCAGTACTTC
d_call: TRBD2
cdr3_length: 13
v_call: TRBV16
clone_size: few
j_call: TRBJ2-4

cdr3_aa: CASSYTTSGSQTQYF
cdr3_nt: TGTGCCAGCAGTTACACGACTAGCGGGAGCCAGACCCAGTACTTC
d_call: TRBD2
cdr3_length: 15
v_call: TRBV6-5
clone_size: -
j_call: TRBJ2-5

cdr3_aa: CSVAGGFQETQYF
cdr3_nt: TGCAGCGTTGCGGGGGGCTTCCAAGAGACCCAGTACTTC
d_call: -
cdr3_length: 13
v_call: TRBV29-1
clone_size: few
j_call: TRBJ2-5

cdr3_aa: CASSPGQTNTEAFF
cdr3_nt: TGCGCCAGCAGCCCCGGACAGACGAACACTGAAGCTTTCTTT
d_call: -
cdr3_length: 14
v_call: TRBV10-1
clone_size: -
j_call: TRBJ1-1

cdr3_aa: CASSLERETGQYF
cdr3_nt: TGTGCCAGCAGCTTGGAGCGGGAGACTGGGCAGTACTTC
d_call: TRBD2
cdr3_length: 13
v_call: TRBV7-3
clone_size: few
j_call: TRBJ2-5

cdr3_aa: CSAQERDEQYF
cdr3_nt: TGCAGTGCGCAGGAACGGGACGAGCAGTACTTC
d_call: -
cdr3_length: 11
v_call: TRBV20-1
clone_size: -
j_call: TRBJ2-7

cdr3_aa: CASSLQGGHGNIQYF
cdr3_nt: TGTGCCAGCAGTTTGCAGGGAGGACATGGAAACATTCAGTACTTC
d_call: -
cdr3_length: 15
v_call: TRBV6-5
clone_size: few
j_call: TRBJ2-4